This T cell receptor (beta chain) emerged from a study of blood T cell repertoires in COVID-19. Study in general: Samples came from the United States, Italy and Spain, spanning acute and convalescent COVID-19. In each case, the material was cDNA or gDNA derived from T cells, B-cell-depleted T cells, or PBMCs.

As originally analysed: How many nucleated cells were present was estimated from reference gene primer amplification. Measured with immunoSEQ multiplex PCR; TCRdb has only the in-frame clones, and not every one. Clonal size and the V and J genes are those of that table, whereas D and trimming came from the DNA. This sample has 90,000 to 110,000 clones, with approximately 81% found just once. This clone was seen a few times. This CDR3 contains 17 residues. CDR1 SGHNT and CDR2 YYREEE come from the germline V gene (reference sequence). Trimming took off 0 bases at V and 0 bases at J, with 10 bases between the two ends.

This receptor was obtained from a man older than 75 with acute or convalescent COVID-19. The sequenced material came from peripheral blood. The rearrangement uses TRBV5-4 and TRBJ1-6, with D perhaps matching TRBD1 (5 bases). DNA for the CDR3: TGTGCCAGCAGCTTGGATGGGGCGACCTCCTATAATTCACCCCTCCACTTT. This gives the protein CASSLDGATSYNSPLHF.